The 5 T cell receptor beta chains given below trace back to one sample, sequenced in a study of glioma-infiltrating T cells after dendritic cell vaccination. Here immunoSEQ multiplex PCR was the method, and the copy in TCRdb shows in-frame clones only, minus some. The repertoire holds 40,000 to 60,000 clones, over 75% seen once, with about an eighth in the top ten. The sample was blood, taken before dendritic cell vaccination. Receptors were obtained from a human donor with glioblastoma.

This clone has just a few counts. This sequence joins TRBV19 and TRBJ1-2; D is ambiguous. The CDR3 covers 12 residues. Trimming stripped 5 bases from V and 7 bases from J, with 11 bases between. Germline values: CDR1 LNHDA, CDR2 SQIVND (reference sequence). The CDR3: CASSLTETGYTF. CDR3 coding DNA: TGTGCCAGTAGTCTCACGGAGACTGGCTACACCTTC.

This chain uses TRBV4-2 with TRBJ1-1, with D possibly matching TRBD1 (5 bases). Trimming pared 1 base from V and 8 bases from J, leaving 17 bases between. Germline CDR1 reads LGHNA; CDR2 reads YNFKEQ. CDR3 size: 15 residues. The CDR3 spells CASSQVGRWGGEAFF. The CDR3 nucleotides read TGTGCCAGCAGCCAAGTGGGGAGATGGGGGGGAGAAGCTTTCTTT.

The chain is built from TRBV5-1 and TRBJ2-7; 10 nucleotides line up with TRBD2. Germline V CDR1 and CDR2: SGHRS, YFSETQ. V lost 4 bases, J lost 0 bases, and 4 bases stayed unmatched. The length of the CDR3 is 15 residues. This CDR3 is CASSPRTSGSYEQYF. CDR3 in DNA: TGCGCCAGCAGCCCGAGGACTAGCGGCTCCTACGAGCAGTACTTC.

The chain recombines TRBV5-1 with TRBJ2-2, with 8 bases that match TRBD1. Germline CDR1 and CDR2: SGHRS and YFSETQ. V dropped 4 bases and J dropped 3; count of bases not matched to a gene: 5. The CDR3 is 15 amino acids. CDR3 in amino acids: CASSIRGRDTGELFF. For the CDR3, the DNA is TGCGCCAGCAGCATCAGGGGGCGCGACACCGGGGAGCTGTTTTTT. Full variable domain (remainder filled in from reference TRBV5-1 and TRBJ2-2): KAGVTQTPRYLIKTRGQQVTLSCSPISGHRSVSWYQQTPGQGLQFLFEYFSETQRNKGNFPGRFSGRQFSNSRSEMNVSTLELGDSALYLCASSIRGRDTGELFFGEGSRLTVL.

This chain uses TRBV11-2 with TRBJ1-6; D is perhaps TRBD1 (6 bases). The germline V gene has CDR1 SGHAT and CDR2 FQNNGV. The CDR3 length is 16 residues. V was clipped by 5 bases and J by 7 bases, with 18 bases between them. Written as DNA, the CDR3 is TGTGCCAGCAGCATCGTGGCTGGGGGCCCCAATTCACCCCTCCACTTT. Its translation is CASSIVAGGPNSPLHF.